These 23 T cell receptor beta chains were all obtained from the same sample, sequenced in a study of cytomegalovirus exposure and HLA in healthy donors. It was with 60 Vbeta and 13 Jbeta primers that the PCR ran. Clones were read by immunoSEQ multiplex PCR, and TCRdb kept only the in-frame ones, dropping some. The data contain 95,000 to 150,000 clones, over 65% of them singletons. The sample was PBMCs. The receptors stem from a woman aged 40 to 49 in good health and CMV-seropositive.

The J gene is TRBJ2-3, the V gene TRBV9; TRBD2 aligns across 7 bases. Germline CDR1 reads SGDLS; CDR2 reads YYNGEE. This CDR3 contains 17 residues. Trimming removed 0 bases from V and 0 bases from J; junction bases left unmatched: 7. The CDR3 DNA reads TGTGCCAGCAGCGTAGTGGCGGGGGAACTAAGCACAGATACGCAGTATTTT. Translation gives CASSVVAGELSTDTQYF.

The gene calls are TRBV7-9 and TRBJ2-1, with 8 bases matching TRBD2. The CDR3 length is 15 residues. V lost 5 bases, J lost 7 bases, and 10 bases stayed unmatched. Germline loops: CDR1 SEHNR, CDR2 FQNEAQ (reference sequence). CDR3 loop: CASSHGLALSNEQFF. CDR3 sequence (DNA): TGTGCCAGCAGCCACGGACTAGCTTTGTCGAATGAGCAGTTCTTC. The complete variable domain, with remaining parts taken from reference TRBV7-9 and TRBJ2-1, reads DTGVSQNPRHKITKRGQNVTFRCDPISEHNRLYWYRQTLGQGPEFLTYFQNEAQLEKSRLLSDRFSAERPKGSFSTLEIQRTEQGDSAMYLCASSHGLALSNEQFFGPGTRLTVL.

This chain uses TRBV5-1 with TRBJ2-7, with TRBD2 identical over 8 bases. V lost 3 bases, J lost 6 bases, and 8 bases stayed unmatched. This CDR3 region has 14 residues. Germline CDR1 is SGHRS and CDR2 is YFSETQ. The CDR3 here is CASSSPGGGSEQYF. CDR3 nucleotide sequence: TGCGCCAGCAGCTCCCCGGGAGGGGGGAGCGAGCAGTACTTC.

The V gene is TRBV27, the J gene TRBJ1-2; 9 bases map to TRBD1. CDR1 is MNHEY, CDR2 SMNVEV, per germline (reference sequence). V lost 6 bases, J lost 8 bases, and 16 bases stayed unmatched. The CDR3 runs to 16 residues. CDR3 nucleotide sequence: TGTGCCAGCAGCTCATCCCCGGGACAGGGATTACGAGGCTACACCTTC. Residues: CASSSSPGQGLRGYTF.

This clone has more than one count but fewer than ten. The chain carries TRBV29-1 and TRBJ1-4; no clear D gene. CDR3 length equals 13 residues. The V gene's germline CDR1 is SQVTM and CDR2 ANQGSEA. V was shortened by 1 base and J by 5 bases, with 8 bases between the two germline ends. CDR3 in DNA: TGCAGCGTTGAAGGGGCAGGAAATGAAAAACTGTTTTTT. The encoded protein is CSVEGAGNEKLFF.

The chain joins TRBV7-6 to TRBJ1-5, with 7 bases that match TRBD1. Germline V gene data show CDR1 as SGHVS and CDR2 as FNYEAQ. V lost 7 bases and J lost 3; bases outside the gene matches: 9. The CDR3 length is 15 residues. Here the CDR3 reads CASNETGMLNQPQHF. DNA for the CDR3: TGTGCCAGCAATGAGACAGGGATGCTCAATCAGCCCCAGCATTTT.

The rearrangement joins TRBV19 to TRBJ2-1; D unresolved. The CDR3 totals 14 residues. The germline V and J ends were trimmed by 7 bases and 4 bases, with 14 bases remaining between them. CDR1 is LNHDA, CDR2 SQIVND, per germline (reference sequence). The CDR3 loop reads CASTPSGLYNEQFF. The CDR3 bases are TGTGCCAGTACCCCCTCTGGGCTTTACAATGAGCAGTTCTTC.

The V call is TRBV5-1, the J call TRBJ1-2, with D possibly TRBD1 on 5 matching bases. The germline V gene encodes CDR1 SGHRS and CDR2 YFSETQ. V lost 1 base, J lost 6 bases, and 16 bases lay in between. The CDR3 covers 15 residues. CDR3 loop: CASSLTGRHPDGYTF. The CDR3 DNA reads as TGCGCCAGCAGCTTGACAGGTCGGCACCCAGATGGCTACACCTTC.

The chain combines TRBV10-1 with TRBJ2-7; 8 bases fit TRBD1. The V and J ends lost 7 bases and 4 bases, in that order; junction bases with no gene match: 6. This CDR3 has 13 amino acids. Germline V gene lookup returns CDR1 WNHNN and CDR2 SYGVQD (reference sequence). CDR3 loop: CASTRGQGYEQYF. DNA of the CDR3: TGCGCCAGCACCAGGGGGCAGGGATACGAGCAGTACTTC.

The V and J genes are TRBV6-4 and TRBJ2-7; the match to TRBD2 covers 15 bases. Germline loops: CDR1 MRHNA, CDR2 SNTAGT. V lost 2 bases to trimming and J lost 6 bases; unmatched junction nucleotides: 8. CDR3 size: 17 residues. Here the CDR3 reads CASSDVRTSGRAREQYF. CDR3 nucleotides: TGTGCCAGCAGTGACGTACGGACTAGCGGGAGGGCCCGCGAGCAGTACTTC.

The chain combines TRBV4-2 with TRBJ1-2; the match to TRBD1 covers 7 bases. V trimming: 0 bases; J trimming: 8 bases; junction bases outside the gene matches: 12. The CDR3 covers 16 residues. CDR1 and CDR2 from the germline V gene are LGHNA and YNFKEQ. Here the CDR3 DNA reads TGTGCCAGCAGCCAAGACGTCAACAGGGGATCTAGGGGCTACACCTTC. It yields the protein CASSQDVNRGSRGYTF.

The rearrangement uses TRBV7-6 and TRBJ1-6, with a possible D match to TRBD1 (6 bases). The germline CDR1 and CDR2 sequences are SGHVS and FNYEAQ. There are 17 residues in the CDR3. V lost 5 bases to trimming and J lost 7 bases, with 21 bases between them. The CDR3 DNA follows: TGTGCCAGCAGCCGAGGGGGTGGGGCAGGGTTCAATTCACCCCTCCACTTT. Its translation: CASSRGGGAGFNSPLHF.

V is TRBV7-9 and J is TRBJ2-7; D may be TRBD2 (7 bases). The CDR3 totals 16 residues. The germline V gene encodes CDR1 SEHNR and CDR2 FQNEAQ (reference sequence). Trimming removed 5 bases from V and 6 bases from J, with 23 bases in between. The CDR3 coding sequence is TGTGCCAGCAGCCACCGCGACGGGGGGCGATTGGTCGAGCAGTACTTC. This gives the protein CASSHRDGGRLVEQYF.

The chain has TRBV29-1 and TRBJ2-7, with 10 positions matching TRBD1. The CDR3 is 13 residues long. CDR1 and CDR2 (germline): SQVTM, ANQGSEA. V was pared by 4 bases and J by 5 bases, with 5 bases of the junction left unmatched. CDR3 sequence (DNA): TGCAGCGTTGCCGGGACAGGGGAAAACGAGCAGTACTTC. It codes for CSVAGTGENEQYF.

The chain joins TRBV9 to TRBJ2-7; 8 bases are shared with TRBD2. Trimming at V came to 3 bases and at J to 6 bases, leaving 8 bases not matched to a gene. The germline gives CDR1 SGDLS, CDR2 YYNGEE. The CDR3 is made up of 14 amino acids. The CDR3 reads CASSEIAGSGEQYF. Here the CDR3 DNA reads TGTGCCAGCAGCGAAATAGCGGGGAGCGGCGAGCAGTACTTC.

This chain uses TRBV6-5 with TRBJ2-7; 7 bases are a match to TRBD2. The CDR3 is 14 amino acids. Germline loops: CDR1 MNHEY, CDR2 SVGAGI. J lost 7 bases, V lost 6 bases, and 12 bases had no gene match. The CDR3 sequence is CASRKAAGREEQYF. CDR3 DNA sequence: TGTGCCAGCAGGAAAGCAGCGGGGCGAGAAGAGCAGTACTTC.

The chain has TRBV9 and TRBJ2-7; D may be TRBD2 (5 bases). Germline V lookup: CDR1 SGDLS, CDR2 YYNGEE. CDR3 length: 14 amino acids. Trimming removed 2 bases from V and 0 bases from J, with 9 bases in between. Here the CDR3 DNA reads TGTGCCAGCAGCGTGAGGGCTAGCTCCTACGAGCAGTACTTC. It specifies CASSVRASSYEQYF.

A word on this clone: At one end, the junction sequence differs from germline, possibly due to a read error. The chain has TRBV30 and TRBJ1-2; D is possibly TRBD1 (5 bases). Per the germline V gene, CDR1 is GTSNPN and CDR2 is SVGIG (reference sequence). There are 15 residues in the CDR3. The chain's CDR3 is CAWSVPNLTRRGYPF. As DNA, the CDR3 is TGTGCCTGGAGTGTACCCAACCTCACAAGGAGGGGCTACCCCTTC.

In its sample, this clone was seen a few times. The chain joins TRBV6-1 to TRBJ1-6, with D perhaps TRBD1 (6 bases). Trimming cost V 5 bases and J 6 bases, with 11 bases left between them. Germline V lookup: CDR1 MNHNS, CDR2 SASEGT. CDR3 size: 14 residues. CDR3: CASSTTGINSPLHF. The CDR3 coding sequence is TGTGCCAGCAGTACTACAGGGATTAATTCACCCCTCCACTTT.

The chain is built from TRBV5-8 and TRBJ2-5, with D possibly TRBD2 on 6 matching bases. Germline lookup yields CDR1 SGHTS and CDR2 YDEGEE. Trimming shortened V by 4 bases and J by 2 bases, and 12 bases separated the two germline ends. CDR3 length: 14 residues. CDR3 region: CASSLGLLQETQYF. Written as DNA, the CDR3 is TGTGCCAGCAGCCTAGGACTATTACAAGAGACCCAGTACTTC.

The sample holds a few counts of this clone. CDR3 coding DNA: TGTGCCAGCAGTCCCCAGGGCAGGGGAGTAATCGGGGAGCTGTTTTTT. Translated, it gives CASSPQGRGVIGELFF. The chain is built from TRBV28 and TRBJ2-2; D is possibly TRBD1 (6 bases). V was cut by 5 bases and J by 7 bases, with 20 bases left in between. This CDR3 is 16 amino acids long. The germline V gene encodes CDR1 MDHEN and CDR2 SYDVKM.

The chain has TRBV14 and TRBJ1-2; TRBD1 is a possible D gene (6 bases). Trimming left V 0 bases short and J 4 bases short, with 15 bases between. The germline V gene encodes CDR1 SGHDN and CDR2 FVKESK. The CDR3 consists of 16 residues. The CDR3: CASSQETGLHFYGYTF. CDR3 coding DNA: TGTGCCAGCAGCCAAGAAACAGGGCTTCATTTCTATGGCTACACCTTC.

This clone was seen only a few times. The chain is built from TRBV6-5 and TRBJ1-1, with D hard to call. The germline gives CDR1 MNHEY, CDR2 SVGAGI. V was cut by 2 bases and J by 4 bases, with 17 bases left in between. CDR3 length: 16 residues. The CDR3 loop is CASSYRSLGSGTEAFF. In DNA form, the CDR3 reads TGTGCCAGCAGTTACCGTTCACTTGGATCGGGCACTGAAGCTTTCTTT.